The present T cell receptor beta chain was sequenced within a study of blood T cell repertoires in COVID-19. Across the study: The samples span acute and convalescent COVID-19 from the United States, Italy and Spain.

The CDR3 contains 15 residues. Between the trimmed V and J ends, which lost 4 bases and 2 bases, there was a span of 13 bases. In germline, CDR1 is MDHEN, CDR2 SYDVKM. Per the authors' pipeline: Counts of nucleated cells, estimated from reference gene primer amplification, were obtained. Data came from immunoSEQ multiplex PCR; TCRdb stores just in-frame clones and leaves some out. The V and J calls and the clone size are those of that table, but D and trimming were determined from the DNA. The repertoire holds about 280,000 clones, with roughly 87% as singletons. The chain combines TRBV28 with TRBJ2-3; maybe TRBD1 (6 bases). This clonotype was sampled from a human donor in a cohort sampled during active COVID-19. Sequences were obtained from peripheral blood. The CDR3 DNA follows: TGTGCCAGCAGTTATATCAGGGGCCCCACAGATACGCAGTATTTT. It codes for CASSYIRGPTDTQYF.